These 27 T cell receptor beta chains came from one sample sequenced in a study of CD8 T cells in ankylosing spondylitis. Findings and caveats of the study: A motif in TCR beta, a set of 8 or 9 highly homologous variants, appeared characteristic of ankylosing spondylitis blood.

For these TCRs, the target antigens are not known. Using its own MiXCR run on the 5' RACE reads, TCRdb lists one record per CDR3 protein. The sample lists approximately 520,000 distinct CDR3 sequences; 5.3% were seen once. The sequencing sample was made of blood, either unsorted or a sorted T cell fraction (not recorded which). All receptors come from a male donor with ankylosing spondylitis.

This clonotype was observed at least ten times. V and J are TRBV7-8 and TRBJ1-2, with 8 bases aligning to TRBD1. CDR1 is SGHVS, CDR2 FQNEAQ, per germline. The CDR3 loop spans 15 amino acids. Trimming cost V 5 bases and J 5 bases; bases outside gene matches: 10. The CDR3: CASSPGQGRLYGYTF. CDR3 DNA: TGTGCCAGCAGCCCAGGACAGGGTCGGCTTTATGGCTACACCTTC.

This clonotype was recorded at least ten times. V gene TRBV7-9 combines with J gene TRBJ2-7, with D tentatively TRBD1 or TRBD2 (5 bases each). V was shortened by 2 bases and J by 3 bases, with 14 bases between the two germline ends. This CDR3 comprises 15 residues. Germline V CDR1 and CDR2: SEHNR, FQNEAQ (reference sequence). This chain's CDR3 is CASSLNMGRVYEQYF. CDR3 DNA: TGTGCCAGCAGCTTAAACATGGGACGGGTCTACGAGCAGTACTTC.

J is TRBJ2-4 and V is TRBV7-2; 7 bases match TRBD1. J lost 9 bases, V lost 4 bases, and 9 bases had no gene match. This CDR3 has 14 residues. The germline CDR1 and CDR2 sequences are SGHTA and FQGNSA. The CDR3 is CASSWNRQGTIQYF. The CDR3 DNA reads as TGTGCCAGCAGCTGGAACCGACAGGGAACCATTCAGTACTTC.

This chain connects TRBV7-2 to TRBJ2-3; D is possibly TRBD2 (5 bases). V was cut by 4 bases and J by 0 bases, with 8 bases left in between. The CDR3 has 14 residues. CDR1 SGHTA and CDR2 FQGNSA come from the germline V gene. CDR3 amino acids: CASSWTRSTDTQYF. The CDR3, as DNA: TGTGCCAGCAGCTGGACTCGTAGCACAGATACGCAGTATTTT.

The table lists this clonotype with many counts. CDR3 region: CASSPFDDVYEQYF. The CDR3 DNA reads as TGTGCCAGCTCACCATTCGACGATGTATACGAGCAGTACTTC. The rearrangement joins TRBV18 to TRBJ2-7; no clear D. V was clipped by 2 bases and J by 4 bases, with 12 bases between them. This CDR3 contains 14 residues. Germline lookup yields CDR1 KGHSH and CDR2 LQKENI.

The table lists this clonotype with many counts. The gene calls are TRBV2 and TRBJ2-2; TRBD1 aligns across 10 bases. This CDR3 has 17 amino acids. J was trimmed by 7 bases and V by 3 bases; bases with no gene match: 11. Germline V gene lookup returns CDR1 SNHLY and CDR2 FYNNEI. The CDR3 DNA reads TGTGCCAGCAGTGATGCGGAGGGACAGGGGATAAACGGGGAGCTGTTTTTT. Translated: CASSDAEGQGINGELFF.

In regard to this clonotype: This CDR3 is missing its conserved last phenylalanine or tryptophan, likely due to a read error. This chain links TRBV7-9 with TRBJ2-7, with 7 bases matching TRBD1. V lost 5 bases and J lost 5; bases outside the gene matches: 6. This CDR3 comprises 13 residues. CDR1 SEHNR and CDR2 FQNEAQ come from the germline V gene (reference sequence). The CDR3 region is CASSRQGLHEQYL. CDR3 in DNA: TGTGCCAGCAGCCGACAGGGATTACACGAGCAGTACCTC.

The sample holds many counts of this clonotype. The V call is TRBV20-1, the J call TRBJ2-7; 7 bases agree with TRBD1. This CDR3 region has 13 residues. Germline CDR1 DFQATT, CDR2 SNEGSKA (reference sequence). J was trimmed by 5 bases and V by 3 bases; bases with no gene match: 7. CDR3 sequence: CSARLTGRDEQYF. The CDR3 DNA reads TGCAGTGCTAGGTTGACAGGGAGAGACGAGCAGTACTTC.

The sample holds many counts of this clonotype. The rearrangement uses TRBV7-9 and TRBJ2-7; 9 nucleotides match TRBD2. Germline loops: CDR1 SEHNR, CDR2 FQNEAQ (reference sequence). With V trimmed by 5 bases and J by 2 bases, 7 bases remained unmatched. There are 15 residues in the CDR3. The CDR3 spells CASSLRLAVPYEQYF. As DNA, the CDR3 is TGTGCCAGCAGCCTCAGACTAGCGGTACCCTACGAGCAGTACTTC.

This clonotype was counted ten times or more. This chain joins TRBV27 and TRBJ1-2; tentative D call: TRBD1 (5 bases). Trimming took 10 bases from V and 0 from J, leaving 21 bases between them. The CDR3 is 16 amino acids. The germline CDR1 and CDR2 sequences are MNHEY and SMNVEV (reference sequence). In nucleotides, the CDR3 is TGTGCCACCGCGTTGACAGATAAGGAAGCTAACTATGGCTACACCTTC. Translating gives CATALTDKEANYGYTF.

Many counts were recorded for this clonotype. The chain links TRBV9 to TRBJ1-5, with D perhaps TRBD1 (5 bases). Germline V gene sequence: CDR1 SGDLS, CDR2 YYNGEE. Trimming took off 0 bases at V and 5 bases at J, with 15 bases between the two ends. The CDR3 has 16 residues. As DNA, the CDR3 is TGTGCCAGCAGCGTAGGAGAGGGGAGGATCGATCAGCCCCAGCATTTT. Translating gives CASSVGEGRIDQPQHF.

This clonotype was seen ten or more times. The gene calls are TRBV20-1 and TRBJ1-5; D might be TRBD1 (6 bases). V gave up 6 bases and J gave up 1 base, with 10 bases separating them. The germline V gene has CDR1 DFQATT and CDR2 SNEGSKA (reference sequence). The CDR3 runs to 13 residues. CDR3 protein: CSATGQSNQPQHF. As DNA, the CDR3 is TGCAGTGCCACAGGACAGAGCAATCAGCCCCAGCATTTT.

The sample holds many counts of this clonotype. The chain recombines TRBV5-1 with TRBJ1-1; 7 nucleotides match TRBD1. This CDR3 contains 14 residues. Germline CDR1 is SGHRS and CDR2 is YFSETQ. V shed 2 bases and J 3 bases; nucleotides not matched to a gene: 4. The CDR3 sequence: CASSFLDRDTEAFF. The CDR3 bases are TGCGCCAGCAGCTTCCTAGACAGGGACACTGAAGCTTTCTTT.

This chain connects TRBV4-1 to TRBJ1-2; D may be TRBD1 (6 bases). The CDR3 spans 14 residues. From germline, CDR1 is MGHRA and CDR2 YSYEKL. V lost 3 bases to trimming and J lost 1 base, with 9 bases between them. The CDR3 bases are TGCGCCAGCAGCCAGCGACAGGATAACTATGGCTACACCTTC. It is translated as CASSQRQDNYGYTF.

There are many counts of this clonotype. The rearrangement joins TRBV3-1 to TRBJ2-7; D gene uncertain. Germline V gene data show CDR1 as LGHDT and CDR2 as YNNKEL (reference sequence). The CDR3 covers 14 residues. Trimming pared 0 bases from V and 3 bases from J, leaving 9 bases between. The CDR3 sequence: CASSQDLMGYEQYF. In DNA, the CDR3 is TGTGCCAGCAGCCAAGATCTGATGGGCTACGAGCAGTACTTC.

As DNA, the CDR3 is TGTGCCAGCAGCAAAAGGGAGGGCGGGGAGCTGTTTTTT. It translates to CASSKREGGELFF. V usage is TRBV21-1 and J usage is TRBJ2-2; the table's D call TRBD2 went unverified against the DNA. TRBV21-1 is classified as a pseudogene. The CDR3 extends over 13 amino acids.

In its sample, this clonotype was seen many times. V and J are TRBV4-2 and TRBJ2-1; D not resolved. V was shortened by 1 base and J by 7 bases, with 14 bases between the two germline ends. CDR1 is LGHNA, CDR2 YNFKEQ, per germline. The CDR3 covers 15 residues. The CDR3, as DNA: TGTGCCAGCAGCCAAGGAACAGCCGACCGGAATGAGCAGTTCTTC. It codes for CASSQGTADRNEQFF.

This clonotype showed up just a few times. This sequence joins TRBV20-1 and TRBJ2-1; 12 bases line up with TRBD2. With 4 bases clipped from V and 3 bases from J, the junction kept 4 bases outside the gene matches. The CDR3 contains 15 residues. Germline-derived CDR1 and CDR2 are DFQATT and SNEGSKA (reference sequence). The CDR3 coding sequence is TGCAGTGCTATCGGGACTAGCGGGTACTACAATGAGCAGTTCTTC. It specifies CSAIGTSGYYNEQFF.

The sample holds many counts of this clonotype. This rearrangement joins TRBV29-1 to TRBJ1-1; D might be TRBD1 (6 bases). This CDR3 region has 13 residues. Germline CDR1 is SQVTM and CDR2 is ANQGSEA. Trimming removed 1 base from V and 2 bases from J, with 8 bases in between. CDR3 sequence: CSVEGTANTEAFF. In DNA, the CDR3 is TGCAGCGTTGAAGGGACAGCTAACACTGAAGCTTTCTTT.

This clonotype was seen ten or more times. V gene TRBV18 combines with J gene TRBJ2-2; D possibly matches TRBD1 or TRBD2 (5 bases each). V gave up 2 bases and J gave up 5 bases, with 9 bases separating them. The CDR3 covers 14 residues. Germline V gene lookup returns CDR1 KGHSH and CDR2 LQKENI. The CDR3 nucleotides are TGTGCCAGCTCACCAGGGGGTGAGACCGGGGAGCTGTTTTTT. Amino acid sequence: CASSPGGETGELFF.

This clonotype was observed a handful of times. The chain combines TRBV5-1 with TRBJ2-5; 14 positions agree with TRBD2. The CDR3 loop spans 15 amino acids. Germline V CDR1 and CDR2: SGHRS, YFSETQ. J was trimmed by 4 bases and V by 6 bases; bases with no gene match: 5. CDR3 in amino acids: CASTRLAGGGETQYF. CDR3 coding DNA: TGCGCCAGCACCAGACTAGCGGGAGGGGGAGAGACCCAGTACTTC.

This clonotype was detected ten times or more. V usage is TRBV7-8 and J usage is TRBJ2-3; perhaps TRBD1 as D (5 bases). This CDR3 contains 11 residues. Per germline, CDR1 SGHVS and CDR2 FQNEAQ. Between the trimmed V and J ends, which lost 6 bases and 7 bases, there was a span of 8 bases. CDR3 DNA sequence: TGTGCCAGCAGTCGGACAAATACGCAGTATTTT. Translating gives CASSRTNTQYF.

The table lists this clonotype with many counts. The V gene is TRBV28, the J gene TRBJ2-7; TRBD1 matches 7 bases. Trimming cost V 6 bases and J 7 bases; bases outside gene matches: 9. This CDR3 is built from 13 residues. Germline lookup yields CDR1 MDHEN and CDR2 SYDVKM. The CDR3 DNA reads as TGTGCCAGCAGGAGGGACAGAGAGCAAGAGCAGTACTTC. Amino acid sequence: CASRRDREQEQYF.

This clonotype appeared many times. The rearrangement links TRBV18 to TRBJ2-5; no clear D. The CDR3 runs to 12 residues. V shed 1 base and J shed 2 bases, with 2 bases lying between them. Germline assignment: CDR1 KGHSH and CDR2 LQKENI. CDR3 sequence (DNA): TGTGCCAGCTCACCACAACAAGAGACCCAGTACTTC. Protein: CASSPQQETQYF.

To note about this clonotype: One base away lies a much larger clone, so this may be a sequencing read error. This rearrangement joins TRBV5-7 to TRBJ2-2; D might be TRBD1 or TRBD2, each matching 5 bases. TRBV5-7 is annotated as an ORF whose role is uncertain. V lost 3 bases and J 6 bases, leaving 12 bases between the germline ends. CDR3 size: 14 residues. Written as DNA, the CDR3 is TGTGCCAGCAGCTCCGGGGCATTCTCCGGGGAGCTGTTTTTT. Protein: CASSSGAFSGELFF.

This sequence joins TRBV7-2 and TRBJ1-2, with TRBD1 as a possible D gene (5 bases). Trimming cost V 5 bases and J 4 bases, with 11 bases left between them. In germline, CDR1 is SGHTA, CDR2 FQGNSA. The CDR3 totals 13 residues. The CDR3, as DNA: TGTGCCAGCAGCGCAGGGAGGACCTATGGCTACACCTTC. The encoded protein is CASSAGRTYGYTF.

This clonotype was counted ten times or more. The CDR3 bases are TGTGCCATCAGTGAGTCCAGGGTTGACAATGAGCAGTTCTTC. It encodes CAISESRVDNEQFF. The chain joins TRBV10-3 to TRBJ2-1, with D possibly TRBD1 on 5 matching bases. Germline-derived CDR1 and CDR2 are ENHRY and SYGVKD. The CDR3 is 14 amino acids. Between the trimmed V and J ends, which lost 0 bases and 5 bases, there was a span of 8 bases.